These 20 T cell receptor beta chains share one sample of origin, sequenced in a study of cytomegalovirus exposure and HLA in healthy donors. PCR used 60 Vbeta primers and 13 Jbeta primers. This table comes from immunoSEQ multiplex PCR, and its TCRdb copy is limited to in-frame clones, with some not included. The data show some 160,000 clones, with about 72% seen just once and 4% to 5.5% held by the top ten. Sample: PBMCs. The receptors shown here come from a man in his 60s in good health and CMV-seronegative.

V gene TRBV7-9 combines with J gene TRBJ2-7, with a weak D call TRBD1 (5 bases). Germline-derived CDR1 and CDR2 are SEHNR and FQNEAQ (reference sequence). V lost 5 bases and J 3 bases, leaving 14 bases between the germline ends. The CDR3 length is 14 residues. CDR3 protein: CASSPLPTDYEQYF. The CDR3 DNA is TGTGCCAGCAGCCCACTCCCGACAGACTACGAGCAGTACTTC. Full variable domain (remainder filled in from reference TRBV7-9 and TRBJ2-7): DTGVSQNPRHKITKRGQNVTFRCDPISEHNRLYWYRQTLGQGPEFLTYFQNEAQLEKSRLLSDRFSAERPKGSFSTLEIQRTEQGDSAMYLCASSPLPTDYEQYFGPGTRLTVT.

This chain links TRBV7-2 with TRBJ1-5, with a possible D match to TRBD1 (6 bases). The CDR3 has 15 residues. Germline V gene sequence: CDR1 SGHTA, CDR2 FQGNSA. The V end was cut by 1 base, the J end by 0 bases, with 7 bases between. The CDR3 is CASSLGQVSNQPQHF. CDR3 nucleotides: TGTGCCAGCAGCTTAGGACAGGTTAGCAATCAGCCCCAGCATTTT.

The chain carries TRBV28 and TRBJ2-3; no clear D gene. This CDR3 is built from 13 residues. V lost 6 bases to trimming and J lost 1 base, with 8 bases between them. Per the germline V gene, CDR1 is MDHEN and CDR2 is SYDVKM. The CDR3 nucleotides read TGTGCCAGCAGGAGGTCTGGCACAGATACGCAGTATTTT. Amino acid sequence: CASRRSGTDTQYF. Looking up the rest from reference TRBV28 and TRBJ2-3 gives the full variable domain: DVKVTQSSRYLVKRTGEKVFLECVQDMDHENMFWYRQDPGLGLRLIYFSYDVKMKEKGDIPEGYSVSREKKERFSLILESASTNQTSMYLCASRRSGTDTQYFGPGTRLTVL.

The CDR3 loop reads CASSEGGRNQPQHF. The DNA for the CDR3 is TGTGCCAGCAGTGAAGGAGGGCGGAATCAGCCCCAGCATTTT. The chain is built from TRBV25-1 and TRBJ1-5, with D hard to call. Trimming removed 2 bases at V and 4 bases at J, with 9 bases between. Germline lookup yields CDR1 MGHDK and CDR2 SYGVNS. The CDR3 length is 14 residues.

The chain carries TRBV25-1 and TRBJ2-7; 9 bases map to TRBD1. Germline CDR1 MGHDK, CDR2 SYGVNS. Losses at the gene ends were 7 bases for V and 3 bases for J; bases not matched to a gene: 10. This CDR3 contains 15 residues. The CDR3 protein is CASTQRGQGGYEQYF. The DNA of the CDR3 is TGTGCCAGCACGCAGCGGGGACAGGGAGGCTACGAGCAGTACTTC.

This clone was seen a few times. CDR3 nucleotides: TGTGCCAGCAGTGAGACCCAGGGAGCGGGCGTTTACAATGAGCAGTTCTTC. The encoded protein is CASSETQGAGVYNEQFF. V is TRBV6-1 and J is TRBJ2-1; D perhaps matches TRBD2 (6 bases). Looked up from germline, CDR1 is MNHNS and CDR2 is SASEGT. The CDR3 consists of 17 residues. The V and J ends lost 3 bases and 4 bases respectively, with 19 bases between them.

The gene calls are TRBV7-2 and TRBJ1-5, with D unresolved. Trimming removed 5 bases from V and 0 bases from J, with 8 bases in between. This CDR3 has 14 residues. Germline CDR1 SGHTA, CDR2 FQGNSA. Here the CDR3 reads CASSPQVSNQPQHF. CDR3 DNA sequence: TGTGCCAGCAGCCCCCAGGTTAGCAATCAGCCCCAGCATTTT.

The chain is built from TRBV15 and TRBJ2-1; D possibly corresponds to TRBD2 (6 bases). V gave up 1 base and J gave up 9 bases, with 22 bases separating them. The CDR3 spans 17 residues. Germline CDR1 reads LNHNV; CDR2 reads YYDKDF (reference sequence). The CDR3 DNA reads as TGTGCCACCAGCAGAGCAGGGCGGAGCCCCATCGGGGGTGAGCAGTTCTTC. Its translation: CATSRAGRSPIGGEQFF.

The gene calls are TRBV11-3 and TRBJ2-1; maybe TRBD2 (5 bases). Looked up from germline, CDR1 is SGHNT and CDR2 is YENEEA. The CDR3 loop spans 13 amino acids. V was cut by 1 base and J by 10 bases, with 11 bases left in between. The DNA for the CDR3 is TGTGCCAGCAGCTTAGTAGTAGAGGGCGAGCAGTTCTTC. This translates into CASSLVVEGEQFF. Together with reference TRBV11-3 and TRBJ2-1, the CDR3 gives the full variable domain: EAGVVQSPRYKIIEKKQPVAFWCNPISGHNTLYWYLQNLGQGPELLIRYENEEAVDDSQLPKDRFSAERLKGVDSTLKIQPAELGDSAVYLCASSLVVEGEQFFGPGTRLTVL.

This clone occurred a few times. This sequence joins TRBV30 and TRBJ2-3; weak D call: TRBD1 (5 bases). The CDR3 covers 13 residues. Trimming stripped 2 bases from V and 0 bases from J, with 6 bases between. CDR1 is GTSNPN, CDR2 SVGIG, per germline (reference sequence). CDR3 coding DNA: TGTGCCTGGAGTCCAGGGAGCACAGATACGCAGTATTTT. The encoded protein is CAWSPGSTDTQYF.

This chain joins TRBV5-1 and TRBJ1-2; weak D call: TRBD1 (5 bases). Germline CDR1 and CDR2: SGHRS and YFSETQ. The CDR3 is 14 residues long. The V end was cut by 4 bases, the J end by 7 bases, with 17 bases between. As DNA, the CDR3 is TGCGCCAGCAGCCAAGGACAAATTAGCGGTGGCTACACCTTC. It yields the protein CASSQGQISGGYTF.

This chain joins TRBV7-2 and TRBJ1-1, with D hard to call. Germline CDR1 and CDR2: SGHTA and FQGNSA. This CDR3 is built from 14 residues. Trimming removed 3 bases from V and 1 base from J, with 9 bases in between. CDR3 amino acids: CASSLAPQNTEAFF. The CDR3 DNA is TGTGCCAGCAGCTTGGCTCCGCAGAACACTGAAGCTTTCTTT.

The V call is TRBV9, the J call TRBJ2-3; 9 bases agree with TRBD2. CDR3 length: 17 amino acids. Trimming cost V 4 bases and J 6 bases; bases outside gene matches: 15. Germline loops: CDR1 SGDLS, CDR2 YYNGEE. The CDR3 region has the DNA TGTGCCAGCAGCCCTCTTGGTAGCGGGAGTAGGCTTGATACGCAGTATTTT. The encoded protein is CASSPLGSGSRLDTQYF.

V and J are TRBV6-1 and TRBJ1-5; D gene uncertain. The CDR3 covers 13 residues. CDR1 MNHNS and CDR2 SASEGT come from the germline V gene. V shed 0 bases and J shed 9 bases, with 9 bases lying between them. CDR3 in amino acids: CASSEALGMPQHF. For the CDR3, the DNA is TGTGCCAGCAGTGAAGCACTAGGGATGCCCCAGCATTTT.

This sequence joins TRBV2 and TRBJ1-1; D is unresolved. With 4 bases removed from V and 1 base from J, the gap between germline ends came to 10 bases. The CDR3 spans 14 residues. In germline, CDR1 is SNHLY, CDR2 FYNNEI. CDR3 bases: TGTGCCAGCAGTGTCCGGTTTGAGAACACTGAAGCTTTCTTT. Protein: CASSVRFENTEAFF.

The chain has TRBV5-1 and TRBJ2-7; 8 nucleotides match TRBD1. Germline-derived CDR1 and CDR2 are SGHRS and YFSETQ. This CDR3 contains 15 residues. V lost 0 bases and J lost 6; bases outside the gene matches: 8. The CDR3: CASSLASRTGTEQYF. CDR3 bases: TGCGCCAGCAGCTTGGCTAGCAGGACAGGGACCGAGCAGTACTTC.

A few counts support this clone. V gene TRBV5-5 combines with J gene TRBJ2-2, with TRBD2 matching 11 bases. The CDR3 covers 17 residues. With V trimmed by 4 bases and J by 7 bases, 12 bases remained unmatched. The germline V gene has CDR1 SGHKS and CDR2 YYEKEE (reference sequence). The CDR3 region has the DNA TGTGCCAGCAGCCAAGACCTGGGGACTAGCGGATTCGGGGAGCTGTTTTTT. Translation: CASSQDLGTSGFGELFF.

The chain uses TRBV6-4 and TRBJ1-1; D uncertain. Trimming cost V 0 bases and J 4 bases, with 9 bases left between them. There are 14 residues in the CDR3. In germline, CDR1 is MRHNA, CDR2 SNTAGT. CDR3 nucleotides: TGTGCCAGCAGTGACTCGGCGGAGGGCACTGAAGCTTTCTTT. Residues: CASSDSAEGTEAFF.

The sample holds a few counts of this clone. The gene calls are TRBV7-9 and TRBJ2-7; 12 positions agree with TRBD1. Trimming removed 6 bases from V and 5 bases from J; junction bases left unmatched: 8. CDR3 length: 15 amino acids. Looked up from germline, CDR1 is SEHNR and CDR2 is FQNEAQ (reference sequence). CDR3 in DNA: TGTGCCAGCAGTTCAACCGGGACAGGGGGCAACGAGCAGTACTTC. It specifies CASSSTGTGGNEQYF. The full variable domain, in which reference TRBV7-9 and TRBJ2-7 provide the parts outside the CDR3, is DTGVSQNPRHKITKRGQNVTFRCDPISEHNRLYWYRQTLGQGPEFLTYFQNEAQLEKSRLLSDRFSAERPKGSFSTLEIQRTEQGDSAMYLCASSSTGTGGNEQYFGPGTRLTVT.

The chain has TRBV30 and TRBJ1-4; D ambiguous. This CDR3 contains 13 residues. The germline gives CDR1 GTSNPN, CDR2 SVGIG (reference sequence). The V and J ends lost 3 bases and 7 bases respectively, with 12 bases between them. The CDR3 DNA reads TGTGCCTGGAGCCCCTCTACCGGTGAAAAACTGTTTTTT. It encodes CAWSPSTGEKLFF.